This TCR beta chain was profiled in a study of CXCR3-negative and CXCR3-positive naive CD8 T cells. Study conclusions and caveats: TRB CDR3s were more hydrophobic in CXCR3-positive than in CXCR3-negative naive cells. The study found CXCR3 expression partially decreased after cryopreservation and ran most assays on fresh PBMCs. Memory CD8+ cells showed much lower diversity, while both naive subsets were comparably high. Naive subsets did not differ in surface CD5, and the authors estimated TCR strength using properties of the TRB CDR3.

Concerning this clonotype: The target antigen is unknown.

Per the germline V gene, CDR1 is ENHRY and CDR2 is SYGVKD. This CDR3 is built from 12 residues. The libraries of TRB cDNA were prepared using 5' RACE with UMI labels. TCRdb re-called the 5' RACE reads and shows each CDR3 protein once, DNA omitted. In total, the table holds under 110,000 distinct CDR3 sequences. Within the CD8+ T cell compartment, naive cells were CD45RO-CCR7+CD27+CD95-. The chain combines TRBV10-3 with TRBJ2-7; the TRBD1 assignment by TCRdb is unverifiable without DNA. The sequence derives from a human donor in good health. Some clones in this sample may be carry-over from other donors' samples. Sequencing was performed on naive CXCR3+ CD8+ T cells from blood. The subset denotes: CD45RO-CCR7+CD27+CD95- naive CD8+ T cells expressing CXCR3 (TNR3+). Here the CDR3 reads CATRTQGHEQYF.